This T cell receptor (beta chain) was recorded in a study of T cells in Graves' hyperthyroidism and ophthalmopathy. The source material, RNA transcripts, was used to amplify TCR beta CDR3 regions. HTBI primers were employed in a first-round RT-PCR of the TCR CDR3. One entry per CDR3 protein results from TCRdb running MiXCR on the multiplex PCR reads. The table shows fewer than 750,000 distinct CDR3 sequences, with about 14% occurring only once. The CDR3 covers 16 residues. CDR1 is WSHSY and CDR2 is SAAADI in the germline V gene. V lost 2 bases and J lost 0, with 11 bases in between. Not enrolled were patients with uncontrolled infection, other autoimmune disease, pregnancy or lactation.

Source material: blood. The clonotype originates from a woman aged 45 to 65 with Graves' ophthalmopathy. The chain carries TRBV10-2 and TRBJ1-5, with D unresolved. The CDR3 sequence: CASSERPVYSNQPQHF. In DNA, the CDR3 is TGCGCCAGCAGTGAGAGGCCAGTTTATAGCAATCAGCCCCAGCATTTT.